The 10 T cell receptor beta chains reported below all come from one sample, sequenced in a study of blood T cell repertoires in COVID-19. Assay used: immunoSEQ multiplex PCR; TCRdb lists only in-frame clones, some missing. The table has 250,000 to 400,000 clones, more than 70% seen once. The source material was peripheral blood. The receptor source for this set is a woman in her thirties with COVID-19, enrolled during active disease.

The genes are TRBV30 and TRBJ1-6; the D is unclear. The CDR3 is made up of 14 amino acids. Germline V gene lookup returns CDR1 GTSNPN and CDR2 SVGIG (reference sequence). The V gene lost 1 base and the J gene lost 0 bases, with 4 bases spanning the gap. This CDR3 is CAWSANSYNSPLHF. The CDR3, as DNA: TGTGCCTGGAGTGCAAACTCCTATAATTCACCCCTCCACTTT.

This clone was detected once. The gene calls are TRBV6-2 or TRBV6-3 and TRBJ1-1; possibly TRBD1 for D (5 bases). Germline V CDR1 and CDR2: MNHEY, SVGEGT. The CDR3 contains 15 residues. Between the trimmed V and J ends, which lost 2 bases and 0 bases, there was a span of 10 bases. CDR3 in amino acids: CASSYNRQLNTEAFF. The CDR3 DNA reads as TGTGCCAGCAGTTACAATAGACAGCTGAACACTGAAGCTTTCTTT.

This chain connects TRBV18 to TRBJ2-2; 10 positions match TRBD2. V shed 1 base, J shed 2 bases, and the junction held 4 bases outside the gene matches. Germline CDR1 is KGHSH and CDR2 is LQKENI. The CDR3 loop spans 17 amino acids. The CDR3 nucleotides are TGTGCCAGCTCACCACTCAGCGGGGGGGCCAACACCGGGGAGCTGTTTTTT. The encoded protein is CASSPLSGGANTGELFF.

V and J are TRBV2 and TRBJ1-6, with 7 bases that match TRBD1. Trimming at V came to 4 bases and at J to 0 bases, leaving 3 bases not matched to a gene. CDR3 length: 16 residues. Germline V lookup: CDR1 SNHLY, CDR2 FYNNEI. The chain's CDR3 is CASSAGQSSYNSPLHF. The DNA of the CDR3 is TGTGCCAGCAGTGCGGGACAGAGCTCCTATAATTCACCCCTCCACTTT.

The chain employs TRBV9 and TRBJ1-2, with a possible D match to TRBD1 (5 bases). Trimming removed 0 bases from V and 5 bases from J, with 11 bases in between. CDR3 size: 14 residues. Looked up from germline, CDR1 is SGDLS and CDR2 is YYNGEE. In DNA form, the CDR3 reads TGTGCCAGCAGCGTAGCTGGGACTTATTATGGCTACACCTTC. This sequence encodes CASSVAGTYYGYTF. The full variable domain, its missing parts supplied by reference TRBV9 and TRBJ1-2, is DSGVTQTPKHLITATGQRVTLRCSPRSGDLSVYWYQQSLDQGLQFLIQYYNGEERAKGNILERFSAQQFPDLHSELNLSSLELGDSALYFCASSVAGTYYGYTFGSGTRLTVV.

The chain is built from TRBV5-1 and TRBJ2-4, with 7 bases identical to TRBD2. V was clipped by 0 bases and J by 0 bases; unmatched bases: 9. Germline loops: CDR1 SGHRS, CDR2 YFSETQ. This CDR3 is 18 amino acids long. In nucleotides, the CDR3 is TGCGCCAGCAGCTTGGGGTTACAGCGGGGCCTAGCCAAAAACATTCAGTACTTC. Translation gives CASSLGLQRGLAKNIQYF. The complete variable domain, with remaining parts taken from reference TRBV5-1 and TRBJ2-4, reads KAGVTQTPRYLIKTRGQQVTLSCSPISGHRSVSWYQQTPGQGLQFLFEYFSETQRNKGNFPGRFSGRQFSNSRSEMNVSTLELGDSALYLCASSLGLQRGLAKNIQYFGAGTRLSVL.

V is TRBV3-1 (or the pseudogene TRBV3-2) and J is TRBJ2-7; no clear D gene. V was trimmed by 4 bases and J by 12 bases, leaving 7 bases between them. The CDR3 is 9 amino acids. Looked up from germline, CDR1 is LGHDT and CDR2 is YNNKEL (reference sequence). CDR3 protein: CASSPLRYF. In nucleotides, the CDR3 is TGTGCCAGCAGCCCCCTCAGGTACTTC.

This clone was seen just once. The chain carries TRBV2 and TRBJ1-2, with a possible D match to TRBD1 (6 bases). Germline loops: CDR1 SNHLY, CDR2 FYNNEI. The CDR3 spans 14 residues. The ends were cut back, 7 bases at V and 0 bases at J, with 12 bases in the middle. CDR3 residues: CASTGQRTNYGYTF. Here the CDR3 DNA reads TGTGCCAGCACCGGACAGCGGACTAACTATGGCTACACCTTC.

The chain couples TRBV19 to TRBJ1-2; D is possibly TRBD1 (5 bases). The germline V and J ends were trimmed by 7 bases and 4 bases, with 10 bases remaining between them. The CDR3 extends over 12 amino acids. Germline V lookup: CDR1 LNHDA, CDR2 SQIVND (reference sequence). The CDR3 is CASTRGLYGYTF. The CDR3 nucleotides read TGTGCCAGTACTAGGGGACTCTATGGCTACACCTTC.

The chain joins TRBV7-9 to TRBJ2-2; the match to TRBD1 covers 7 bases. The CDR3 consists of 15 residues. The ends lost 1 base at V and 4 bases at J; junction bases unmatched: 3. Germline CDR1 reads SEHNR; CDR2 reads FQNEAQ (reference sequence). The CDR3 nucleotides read TGTGCCAGCAGCTTAGGGACAGGTCCCACCGGGGAGCTGTTTTTT. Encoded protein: CASSLGTGPTGELFF.